This is a list of T cell receptor beta chains from one sample in a study of blood T cell repertoires in COVID-19. Repertoires were generated with immunoSEQ multiplex PCR, while TCRdb's copy carries only in-frame clones and drops some. The repertoire consists of 300,000 to 450,000 clones, with 85% occurring once and the leading ten covering roughly 3.6%. Sample: peripheral blood. Source of these receptors: a woman under 30 with acute or convalescent COVID-19. Each CDR3 is given with its conserved first and last residue. D genes are given only for firm matches. Expanded clones are given a class, and other clones once, few, many or no size at all.

-	-	TRBJ2-3	TRBV7-6	CASSLVGPEPSTDTQYF
-	TRBD1	TRBJ1-2	TRBV27	CASSPRTGVNYGYTF
-	TRBD1	TRBJ2-2	TRBV15	CATSMDRASGELFF
-	-	TRBJ1-1	TRBV12-3/TRBV12-4	CASSLGGGTEAFF
-	-	TRBJ1-5	TRBV7-8	CASSFRASNQPQHF
-	-	TRBJ2-1	TRBV6-5	CASSSPLANEQFF
-	-	TRBJ1-4	TRBV5-6	CASSLAKGIGEKLFF
once	-	TRBJ1-2	TRBV19	CASSAQTNYGYTF
-	TRBD2	TRBJ2-7	TRBV6-6	CASSGGTTHEQYF
once	TRBD1	TRBJ1-6	TRBV3-1/TRBV3-2	CASRQTPGQYNSPLHF
-	TRBD1	TRBJ1-2	TRBV3-1/TRBV3-2	CASSLNWDRGLGYTF
-	-	TRBJ1-2	TRBV9	CASSVGAPTQDYGYTF
-	-	TRBJ2-3	TRBV2	CAASAGGSTDTQYF
-	-	TRBJ2-7	TRBV5-1	CASSFGESYEQYF
-	TRBD1	TRBJ1-1	TRBV6-2/TRBV6-3	CASSVYTGGKDTEAFF
-	TRBD1	TRBJ1-2	TRBV9	CASSQNRGTNYGYTF
-	TRBD2	TRBJ2-7	TRBV27	CASSPTGGGYEQYF
-	TRBD1	TRBJ1-6	TRBV27	CASSLGGQGRSPLHF
-	-	TRBJ2-4	TRBV15	CATSREYRRENIQYF
once	TRBD2	TRBJ2-1	TRBV7-2	CASSDPPGLAGAYNEQFF
-	-	TRBJ1-1	TRBV15	CATSRDRTGRGTEAFF
-	TRBD1	TRBJ1-1	TRBV19	CASSTDRGPTEAFF
-	TRBD1	TRBJ2-3	TRBV7-9	CAGLDRGISDTQYF
-	TRBD1	TRBJ1-1	TRBV3-1/TRBV3-2	CASSHGQGNTEAFF
-	-	TRBJ2-2	TRBV25-1	CASSLTADTGELFF
-	-	TRBJ1-1	TRBV14	CASSRQENTEAFF
-	-	TRBJ2-3	TRBV13	CASSPGTRGADTQYF
-	TRBD1	TRBJ1-2	TRBV2	CASSPTGDRGYTF
-	-	TRBJ1-2	TRBV5-1	CASSLDESANYGYTF
-	TRBD2	TRBJ2-7	TRBV28	CASSPIETSRYEQYF
-	-	TRBJ1-1	TRBV5-8	CASSILGHSLPATEAFF
-	TRBD1	TRBJ1-5	TRBV14	CASSQSGDRGDQPQHF
-	-	TRBJ2-1	TRBV29-1	CSAPSGNEQFF
-	-	TRBJ2-7	TRBV6-1	CASSEGAGQAYEQYF
-	TRBD1	TRBJ2-7	TRBV6-1	CASTDRASKPLSSYEQYF
-	TRBD1	TRBJ1-5	TRBV30	CAWRTGERGNQPQHF
-	-	TRBJ2-7	TRBV4-1	CASSHGYEQYF
-	-	TRBJ2-7	TRBV7-6	CASSLQQGFHEQYF
-	-	TRBJ2-3	TRBV14	CASSLSRYFSTDTQYF
once	TRBD1	TRBJ2-7	TRBV5-1	CASSIGQGGYEQYF
-	TRBD1	TRBJ2-1	TRBV5-1	CASSPDRGLRSYNEQFF
-	-	TRBJ1-4	TRBV6-5	CASSYSGEDEKLFF
-	TRBD1	TRBJ1-2	TRBV28	CASTLTGGDYGYTF
-	TRBD1	TRBJ1-4	TRBV28	CASAGTGWSEKLFF
once	TRBD1	TRBJ1-2	TRBV5-1	CASSGGTGGHNYGYTF
-	-	TRBJ1-2	TRBV28	CASSSFEGYTF
-	TRBD1	TRBJ2-7	TRBV6-5	CASSYSSRGRLEQYF
-	-	TRBJ2-6	TRBV5-1	CASSQEAGANVLTF